This TCR beta chain comes out of a study of blood T cell repertoires in COVID-19. Looking at the study overall: Some COVID-19 samples were acute and others convalescent; all came from the United States, Italy and Spain. In each case, the material was cDNA or gDNA derived from T cells, B-cell-depleted T cells, or PBMCs.

Generated by immunoSEQ multiplex PCR, the TCRdb table keeps only in-frame clones and is missing some. The table lists around 78,000 clones, around nine tenths of them singletons. The CDR3 loop spans 16 amino acids. CDR1 SNHLY and CDR2 FYNNEI come from the germline V gene. The trim removed 7 bases at V and 3 bases at J, leaving 9 bases unmatched. The gene calls are TRBV2 and TRBJ2-1; 10 nucleotides match TRBD2. The clonotype originates from a woman aged 45-65 years with acute COVID-19. The specimen sequenced was PBMCs or T cells enriched from blood (not recorded which). CDR3 protein: CASTLGLAVVYNEQFF. CDR3 bases: TGTGCCAGCACCCTAGGACTAGCGGTGGTCTACAATGAGCAGTTCTTC.